The text below deals with one T cell receptor (beta chain). These data are taken from a study of blood T cell repertoires in COVID-19. Study-level background: Samples representing acute and convalescent COVID-19 were sourced from the United States, Italy and Spain.

Germline CDR1 MNHEY, CDR2 SVGAGI. The CDR3 totals 14 residues. Trimming took 2 bases from V and 6 from J; bases not matched to a gene: 2. Original processing notes: Estimated nucleated cell counts came from reference gene primer amplification. Repertoires were generated with immunoSEQ multiplex PCR, while TCRdb's copy carries only in-frame clones and drops some. D and trimming were read from the DNA, whereas the V and J calls and clone size are those reported in that table. The sample gives roughly 190,000 clones, 87% of which show up once; approximately 2% is in the top ten. Cohort 3 recovery required two negative PCRs, clearance, or symptom resolution.

The chain combines TRBV6-5 with TRBJ1-2, with TRBD1 identical over 11 bases. The specimen sequenced was PBMCs or T cells enriched from blood (not recorded which). The receptor comes from a woman in her twenties or thirties who had recovered from COVID-19. The CDR3 bases are TGTGCCAGCAGTTACCGGGACAGGGGGGATGGCTACACCTTC. Protein sequence: CASSYRDRGDGYTF.